The 8 T cell receptor beta chains reported below all come from one sample, sequenced in a study of T cell responses to AZD1222 COVID-19 vaccine. Profiling relied on immunoSEQ multiplex PCR, and the TCRdb table lists in-frame clones only, not all of them. This table has some 92,000 clones, 91% appearing once. The sequencing used peripheral blood, collected on day 0 of AZD1222 vaccination. The source of these receptors is an adult in good health.

This sequence joins TRBV27 and TRBJ2-6; the D gene is possibly TRBD2 (5 bases). CDR1 is MNHEY, CDR2 SMNVEV, per germline (reference sequence). The CDR3 is 14 amino acids. V was trimmed by 5 bases and J by 8 bases, leaving 13 bases between them. CDR3 coding DNA: TGTGCCAGCAGTACTGGACTCGGGACCAACGTCCTGACTTTC. Protein product: CASSTGLGTNVLTF. The variable domain in full, with the rest retrieved from reference TRBV27 and TRBJ2-6, is EAQVTQNPRYLITVTGKKLTVTCSQNMNHEYMSWYRQDPGLGLRQIYYSMNVEVTDKGDVPEGYKVSRKEKRNFPLILESPSPNQTSLYFCASSTGLGTNVLTFGAGSRLTVL.

The chain has TRBV30 and TRBJ2-1; D is possibly TRBD1 (5 bases). The CDR3 consists of 14 residues. Germline V gene data show CDR1 as GTSNPN and CDR2 as SVGIG (reference sequence). Trimming removed 0 bases from V and 1 base from J, with 7 bases in between. As DNA, the CDR3 is TGTGCCTGGAGTGTACCAGGGTCCTACAATGAGCAGTTCTTC. As protein: CAWSVPGSYNEQFF.

The V call is TRBV7-2, the J call TRBJ2-2; 7 positions match TRBD2. With 5 bases clipped from V and 6 bases from J, the junction kept 9 bases outside the gene matches. From germline, CDR1 is SGHTA and CDR2 FQGNSA. The CDR3 sequence is 15 residues long. The CDR3 spells CASSPRQRGPGELFF. Here the CDR3 DNA reads TGTGCCAGCAGCCCCCGGCAGCGGGGTCCCGGGGAGCTGTTTTTT.

The chain is built from TRBV6-2 or TRBV6-3 and TRBJ2-1; D unclear. CDR1 is MNHEY, CDR2 SVGEGT, per germline. Trimming took 2 bases from V and 5 from J, leaving 10 bases between them. The CDR3 has 14 residues. The chain's CDR3 is CASSYLSENNEQFF. The CDR3 DNA sequence: TGTGCCAGCAGTTACCTGTCAGAAAACAATGAGCAGTTCTTC.

This chain joins TRBV11-2 and TRBJ1-4; 9 bases match TRBD1. Germline CDR1 reads SGHAT; CDR2 reads FQNNGV. The ends lost 4 bases at V and 8 bases at J; junction bases unmatched: 8. This CDR3 spans 15 amino acids. The DNA of the CDR3 is TGTGCCAGCAGCTCTTACAGGGGGCAGCGGGAAAAACTGTTTTTT. Translation gives CASSSYRGQREKLFF.

The J gene is TRBJ1-4, the V gene TRBV2, with a possible D match to TRBD1 (5 bases). This CDR3 is built from 15 residues. CDR1 SNHLY and CDR2 FYNNEI come from the germline V gene. V was clipped by 2 bases and J by 7 bases, with 14 bases between them. CDR3 coding DNA: TGTGCCAGCAGTGAATTAAGGGGATCTGGTGAAAAACTGTTTTTT. Encoded protein: CASSELRGSGEKLFF. Together with reference TRBV2 and TRBJ1-4, the CDR3 gives the full variable domain: EPEVTQTPSHQVTQMGQEVILRCVPISNHLYFYWYRQILGQKVEFLVSFYNNEISEKSEIFDDQFSVERPDGSNFTLKIRSTKLEDSAMYFCASSELRGSGEKLFFGSGTQLSVL.

V and J are TRBV12-3 or TRBV12-4 and TRBJ1-5; TRBD1 aligns across 7 bases. The CDR3 spans 12 residues. Unmatched junction bases numbered 2, after V lost 6 bases and J lost 6 bases. For the CDR3, the DNA is TGTGCCAGCAGAGGGGGCGGTCAGCCCCAGCATTTT. Translating gives CASRGGGQPQHF.

This clone was recorded only once. V usage is TRBV9 and J usage is TRBJ2-7; 8 bases agree with TRBD1. After removal of 0 bases from V and 0 bases from J, the junction contained 2 bases not matched to a gene. This CDR3 is 15 amino acids long. From germline, CDR1 is SGDLS and CDR2 YYNGEE. Here the CDR3 reads CASSVGDRSSYEQYF. The CDR3 nucleotides are TGTGCCAGCAGCGTAGGGGACAGGAGCTCCTACGAGCAGTACTTC.